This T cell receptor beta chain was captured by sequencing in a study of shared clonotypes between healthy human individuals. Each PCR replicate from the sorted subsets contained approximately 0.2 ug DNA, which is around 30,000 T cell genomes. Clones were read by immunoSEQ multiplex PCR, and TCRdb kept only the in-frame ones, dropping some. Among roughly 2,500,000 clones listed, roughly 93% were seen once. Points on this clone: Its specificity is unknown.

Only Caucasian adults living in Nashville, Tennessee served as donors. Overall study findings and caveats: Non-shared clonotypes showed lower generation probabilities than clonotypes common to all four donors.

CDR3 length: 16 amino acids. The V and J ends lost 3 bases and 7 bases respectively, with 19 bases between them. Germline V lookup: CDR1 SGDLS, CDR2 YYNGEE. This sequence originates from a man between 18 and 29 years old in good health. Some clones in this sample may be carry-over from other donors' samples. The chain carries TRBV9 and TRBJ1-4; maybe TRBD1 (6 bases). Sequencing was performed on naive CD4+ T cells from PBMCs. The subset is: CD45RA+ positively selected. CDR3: CASSAGEVPRGEKLFF. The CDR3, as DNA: TGTGCCAGCAGCGCCGGGGAGGTTCCCAGGGGTGAAAAACTGTTTTTT.